The source of this T cell receptor (beta chain) is a study of cytomegalovirus exposure and HLA in healthy donors. Study details: Unique TCRs from HLA-typed donors, 70 million to 85 million of them, were held in an early data release.

This CDR3 region has 14 residues. The study ran its PCR with 60 Vbeta and 13 Jbeta primers. Only in-frame clones appear in the TCRdb table, and some are missing; sequencing was by immunoSEQ multiplex PCR. The table lists 95,000 or so clones, under 90% of them singletons, with roughly 4% in the top ten. This sequence joins TRBV5-3 and TRBJ2-5, with 8 positions matching TRBD1. The J call is doubtful: the DNA matches TRBJ2-7 better. TRBV5-3 carries the ORF label, with uncertain function. This TCR came from a woman aged 70-85 years in good health and CMV-seropositive. Sequenced: PBMCs. The DNA for the CDR3 is TGTGCCAGAAGCCTGACAGGGGACCCCTACGAGCAGTACTTC. This sequence encodes CARSLTGDPYEQYF.